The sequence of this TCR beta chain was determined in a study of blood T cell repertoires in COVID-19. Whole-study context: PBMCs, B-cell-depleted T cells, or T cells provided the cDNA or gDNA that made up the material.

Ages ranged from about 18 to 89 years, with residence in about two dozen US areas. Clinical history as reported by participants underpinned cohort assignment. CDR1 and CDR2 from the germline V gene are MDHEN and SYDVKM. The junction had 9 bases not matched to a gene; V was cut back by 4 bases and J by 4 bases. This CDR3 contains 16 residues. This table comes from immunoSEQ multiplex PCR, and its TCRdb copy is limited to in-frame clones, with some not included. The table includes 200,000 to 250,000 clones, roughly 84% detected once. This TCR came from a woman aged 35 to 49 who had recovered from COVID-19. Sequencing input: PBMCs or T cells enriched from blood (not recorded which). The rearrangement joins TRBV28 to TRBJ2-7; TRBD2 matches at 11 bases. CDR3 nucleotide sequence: TGTGCCAGCAGTTCCTCCAAACTAGCGGGAGCTTACGAGCAGTACTTC. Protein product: CASSSSKLAGAYEQYF.